The sequence of this TCR beta chain was determined in a study of OX40 agonist ivuxolimab in advanced cancers. Study context: Patients were dosed with the agonistic anti-OX40 (CD134) antibody ivuxolimab. Partial response was recorded in three patients: one hepatocellular carcinoma and two cutaneous melanoma cases.

The CDR3 sequence is 14 residues long. V lost 3 bases, J lost 5 bases, and 4 bases stayed unmatched. CDR1 is LGHNA, CDR2 YNFKEQ, per germline. This clone appeared many times. Its cognate antigen is unknown. Study-wide results and limits: The study found that CD8+ T cells averaged more expanded clones than CD4+. Both blood CD4+ and CD8+ T cells showed clonal growth by week 6 at 0.1 to 3.0 mg/kg.

Assay: immunoSEQ multiplex PCR; the TCRdb copy retains only in-frame clones and omits some. The top ten hold 1.2% of the sample, which has 55,000 to 85,000 clones, 80% seen once. Sequences were derived from CD4+ or CD8+ T cells sorted from blood, sampled in a trial of the OX40 agonist ivuxolimab. The gene calls are TRBV4-2 and TRBJ1-5; 7 bases map to TRBD1. The sequence was obtained from an adult with an advanced solid tumor such as melanoma, head and neck, liver or kidney cancer. CDR3 sequence: CASSQTGRDQPQHF. In nucleotides, the CDR3 is TGTGCCAGCAGCCAGACAGGGAGGGATCAGCCCCAGCATTTT.